Below, 14 T cell receptor beta chains from the same sample are listed, as sequenced in a study of cytomegalovirus exposure and HLA in healthy donors. PCR employed 60 Vbeta and 13 Jbeta primers. Measured with immunoSEQ multiplex PCR; TCRdb has only the in-frame clones, and not every one. The sample lists 110,000 or so clones; approximately 71% were seen once. The sequenced material came from PBMCs. The receptor set was obtained from a man aged 35-49 years in good health and CMV-seronegative.

The table lists this clone with a count of one. V is TRBV14 and J is TRBJ1-4, with TRBD1 matching over 8 bases. This CDR3 has 15 amino acids. J gave up 7 bases and V 4 bases, and 8 bases lay outside the gene matches. Germline CDR1 reads SGHDN; CDR2 reads FVKESK. CDR3 protein: CASSPRAGTGEKLFF. CDR3 coding DNA: TGTGCCAGCAGCCCCCGGGCGGGGACAGGTGAAAAACTGTTTTTT.

This clone showed up just a few times. The genes are TRBV6-6 and TRBJ2-7; 10 bases are a match to TRBD2. With V trimmed by 2 bases and J by 5 bases, 0 bases remained unmatched. CDR3 length equals 13 residues. From germline, CDR1 is MNHNY and CDR2 SVGAGI (reference sequence). The CDR3 sequence is CASSYLAGDEQYF. DNA of the CDR3: TGTGCCAGCAGTTACCTAGCGGGGGACGAGCAGTACTTC.

V usage is TRBV29-1 and J usage is TRBJ2-2; 8 nucleotides match TRBD2. J was trimmed by 3 bases and V by 5 bases; bases with no gene match: 2. The CDR3 has 13 amino acids. The germline CDR1 and CDR2 sequences are SQVTM and ANQGSEA. CDR3 amino acids: CSVWRGDTGELFF. CDR3 bases: TGCAGCGTTTGGCGGGGGGACACCGGGGAGCTGTTTTTT.

This chain links TRBV6-5 with TRBJ2-1; the match to TRBD2 covers 8 bases. Trimming at V came to 0 bases and at J to 6 bases, leaving 7 bases not matched to a gene. Per the germline V gene, CDR1 is MNHEY and CDR2 is SVGAGI. This CDR3 has 16 amino acids. The CDR3 region is CASSYSLGGASNEQFF. CDR3 DNA: TGTGCCAGCAGTTACTCGCTCGGGGGGGCGTCCAATGAGCAGTTCTTC.

V gene TRBV19 combines with J gene TRBJ2-2, with 8 positions matching TRBD2. Germline lookup yields CDR1 LNHDA and CDR2 SQIVND (reference sequence). Trimming removed 4 bases from V and 1 base from J; junction bases left unmatched: 2. This CDR3 contains 15 residues. The CDR3 DNA reads TGTGCCAGTAGTACCGGGGGGGGGAACACCGGGGAGCTGTTTTTT. Amino acid sequence: CASSTGGGNTGELFF.

This chain joins TRBV10-3 and TRBJ1-6; D is uncertain. The CDR3 length is 15 residues. V was pared by 0 bases and J by 5 bases, with 8 bases between. Germline V CDR1 and CDR2: ENHRY, SYGVKD. CDR3 in DNA: TGTGCCATCAGTGAGTCACCGTCGGATAATTCACCCCTCCACTTT. Encoded protein: CAISESPSDNSPLHF.

This clone was found once. The V and J genes are TRBV19 and TRBJ2-5, with TRBD2 as a possible D gene (6 bases). V lost 8 bases, J lost 4 bases, and 20 bases lay in between. The CDR3 runs to 15 residues. CDR1 LNHDA and CDR2 SQIVND come from the germline V gene (reference sequence). For the CDR3, the DNA is TGTGCCAGTCAGAGCCGGGACTCCCAAATAGAGACCCAGTACTTC. Amino acids: CASQSRDSQIETQYF. Complete variable domain (other parts from reference TRBV19 and TRBJ2-5): DGGITQSPKYLFRKEGQNVTLSCEQNLNHDAMYWYRQDPGQGLRLIYYSQIVNDFQKGDIAEGYSVSREKKESFPLTVTSAQKNPTAFYLCASQSRDSQIETQYFGPGTRLLVL.

The rearrangement joins TRBV7-2 to TRBJ1-4; 7 bases match TRBD1. V lost 0 bases and J lost 6; bases outside the gene matches: 10. Germline V gene data show CDR1 as SGHTA and CDR2 as FQGNSA. This CDR3 is 17 amino acids long. The CDR3 reads CASSLAVGQAWDEKLFF. In nucleotides, the CDR3 is TGTGCCAGCAGCTTAGCGGTTGGACAGGCTTGGGATGAAAAACTGTTTTTT.

The CDR3, as DNA: TGTGCCAGCAGTAATCCGGGACAGGGTCATCAGCCCCAGCATTTT. Protein sequence: CASSNPGQGHQPQHF. The V gene is TRBV6-1, the J gene TRBJ1-5, with 9 bases that match TRBD1. The CDR3 contains 15 residues. Germline V CDR1 and CDR2: MNHNS, SASEGT. Trimming at V came to 5 bases and at J to 5 bases, leaving 7 bases not matched to a gene.

This chain uses TRBV15 with TRBJ2-7; TRBD2 matches 10 bases. Trimming cost V 3 bases and J 4 bases; bases outside gene matches: 6. Germline-derived CDR1 and CDR2 are LNHNV and YYDKDF (reference sequence). CDR3 size: 15 residues. This chain's CDR3 is CATSREAGGRYEQYF. The CDR3 DNA reads TGTGCCACCAGCAGGGAAGCGGGGGGGCGGTACGAGCAGTACTTC. Based on the CDR3 plus reference TRBV15 and TRBJ2-7, the full variable domain is DAMVIQNPRYQVTQFGKPVTLSCSQTLNHNVMYWYQQKSSQAPKLLFHYYDKDFNNEADTPDNFQSRRPNTSFCFLDIRSPGLGDTAMYLCATSREAGGRYEQYFGPGTRLTVT.

This clone appeared a few times. The chain combines TRBV14 with TRBJ1-1; unclear D gene. Germline V CDR1 and CDR2: SGHDN, FVKESK. The V end lost 2 bases, the J end lost 9 bases, and 13 bases lay between the germline ends. The CDR3 spans 13 residues. The CDR3 bases are TGTGCCAGCAGCCAAAACCGGAGGGAGCAAGCTTTCTTT. It is translated as CASSQNRREQAFF.

This chain links TRBV19 with TRBJ2-2; tentative D call: TRBD1 (7 bases). Deletions cut 5 bases from V and 3 bases from J, with 13 bases between. The V gene's germline CDR1 is LNHDA and CDR2 SQIVND (reference sequence). The CDR3 contains 15 residues. CDR3 loop: CASSEDREDTGELFF. CDR3 nucleotide sequence: TGTGCCAGTAGTGAAGACAGGGAGGACACCGGGGAGCTGTTTTTT. The variable domain in full, with the rest retrieved from reference TRBV19 and TRBJ2-2, is DGGITQSPKYLFRKEGQNVTLSCEQNLNHDAMYWYRQDPGQGLRLIYYSQIVNDFQKGDIAEGYSVSREKKESFPLTVTSAQKNPTAFYLCASSEDREDTGELFFGEGSRLTVL.

The gene calls are TRBV14 and TRBJ1-3; no firm D call. Trimming cost V 5 bases and J 1 base, with 18 bases left between them. Germline CDR1 is SGHDN and CDR2 is FVKESK. The CDR3 covers 17 residues. This CDR3 reads CASSNFKLHGSGNTIYF. CDR3 in DNA: TGTGCCAGCAGCAATTTCAAACTTCACGGTTCTGGAAACACCATATATTTT.

The chain recombines TRBV28 with TRBJ2-2; TRBD1 matches at 8 bases. Losses at the gene ends were 7 bases for V and 4 bases for J; bases not matched to a gene: 8. The CDR3 consists of 15 residues. The germline V gene encodes CDR1 MDHEN and CDR2 SYDVKM. The CDR3 reads CASMQGALGTGELFF. In DNA form, the CDR3 reads TGTGCCAGCATGCAGGGGGCCCTGGGCACCGGGGAGCTGTTTTTT. The entire variable domain, with the rest obtained from reference TRBV28 and TRBJ2-2, is as follows: DVKVTQSSRYLVKRTGEKVFLECVQDMDHENMFWYRQDPGLGLRLIYFSYDVKMKEKGDIPEGYSVSREKKERFSLILESASTNQTSMYLCASMQGALGTGELFFGEGSRLTVL.